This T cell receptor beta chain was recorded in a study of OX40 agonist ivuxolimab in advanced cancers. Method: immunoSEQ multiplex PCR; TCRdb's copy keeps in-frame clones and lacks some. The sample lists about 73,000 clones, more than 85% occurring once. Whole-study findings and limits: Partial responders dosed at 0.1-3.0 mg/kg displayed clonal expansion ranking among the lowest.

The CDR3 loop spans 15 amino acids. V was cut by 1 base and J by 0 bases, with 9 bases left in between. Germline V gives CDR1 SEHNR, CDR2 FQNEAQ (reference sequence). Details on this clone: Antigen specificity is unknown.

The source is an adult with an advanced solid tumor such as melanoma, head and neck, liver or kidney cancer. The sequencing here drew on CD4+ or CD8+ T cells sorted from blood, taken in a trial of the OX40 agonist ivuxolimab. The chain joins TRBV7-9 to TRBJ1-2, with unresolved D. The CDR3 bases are TGTGCCAGCAGCTTAGGCTCAGTAGCTAACTATGGCTACACCTTC. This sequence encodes CASSLGSVANYGYTF.